These 12 T cell receptor beta chains originate from one sample sequenced in a study of T-cell memory formation after mild COVID-19. TCRdb re-called the 5' RACE reads with MiXCR, one entry per CDR3 protein. The sample shows 580,000 or so distinct CDR3 sequences, roughly 17% of them seen only once. Material: PBMCs or a T cell subset sorted from them (not recorded which). These receptors came from an adult woman who had mild COVID-19 (a few samples of this study predate the infection). Cell type and time point are not known.

The CDR3 DNA sequence: TGTGCCACCAGCAGAGATCGGCAGGGAAGTAACTCACCCCTCCACTTT. Amino acids: CATSRDRQGSNSPLHF. This chain connects TRBV15 to TRBJ1-6, with D tentatively TRBD1 (5 bases). Germline CDR1 reads LNHNV; CDR2 reads YYDKDF (reference sequence). The CDR3 covers 16 residues. The germline V and J ends were trimmed by 0 bases and 10 bases, with 16 bases remaining between them.

This clonotype was seen repeatedly, ten times or more. This chain connects TRBV12-3 or TRBV12-4 to TRBJ2-7; no definite D call. The V gene lost 3 bases and the J gene lost 2 bases, with 5 bases spanning the gap. The CDR3 has 12 residues. CDR3 in amino acids: CASSFNPYEQYF. The CDR3 DNA is TGTGCCAGCAGTTTTAACCCCTACGAGCAGTACTTC.

This clonotype was found a few times. The genes are TRBV7-9 and TRBJ2-2, with D unresolved. Germline lookup yields CDR1 SEHNR and CDR2 FQNEAQ (reference sequence). V gave up 0 bases and J gave up 6 bases, with 5 bases separating them. This CDR3 contains 13 residues. In DNA form, the CDR3 reads TGTGCCAGCAGCTTAGCCATAGCCGGGGAGCTGTTTTTT. Translated: CASSLAIAGELFF.

In this sample, this clonotype turned up a few times. The chain has TRBV7-9 and TRBJ2-3, with 9 bases that match TRBD2. The trim removed 6 bases at V and 1 base at J, leaving 11 bases unmatched. Per the germline V gene, CDR1 is SEHNR and CDR2 is FQNEAQ (reference sequence). The CDR3 contains 17 residues. The CDR3 spells CASRPRTSEDRTDTQYF. The CDR3 DNA reads as TGTGCCAGCAGACCTAGGACTAGCGAGGACCGCACAGATACGCAGTATTTT.

This clonotype was observed a few times. The CDR3 nucleotides read TGTGCCAGCTCACCGCTCAGGGGATACCAAGAGACCCAGTACTTC. Its protein is CASSPLRGYQETQYF. The chain employs TRBV18 and TRBJ2-5, with D possibly matching TRBD1 (6 bases). Germline CDR1 reads KGHSH; CDR2 reads LQKENI. This CDR3 is built from 15 residues. Trimming cost V 3 bases and J 0 bases, with 11 bases left between them.

The gene calls are TRBV7-8 and TRBJ1-3; D call uncertain. Deletions cut 5 bases from V and 4 bases from J, with 15 bases between. The CDR3 is 15 residues long. Germline V gene lookup returns CDR1 SGHVS and CDR2 FQNEAQ. CDR3 sequence (DNA): TGTGCCAGCAGCCGCCTCGCGGGGAACGGAAACACCATATATTTT. Translated, it gives CASSRLAGNGNTIYF. Full variable domain (rest looked up from reference TRBV7-8 and TRBJ1-3): GAGVSQSPRYKVAKRGQDVALRCDPISGHVSLFWYQQALGQGPEFLTYFQNEAQLDKSGLPSDRFFAERPEGSVSTLKIQRTQQEDSAVYLCASSRLAGNGNTIYFGEGSWLTVV.

This clonotype has just a few counts. The J gene is TRBJ1-5, the V gene TRBV4-1, with 9 bases lining up with TRBD1. Germline V lookup: CDR1 MGHRA, CDR2 YSYEKL. Trimming at V came to 3 bases and at J to 0 bases, leaving 12 bases not matched to a gene. The CDR3 sequence is 19 residues long. This CDR3 is CASSQDEVGQGFSNQPQHF. In nucleotides, the CDR3 is TGCGCCAGCAGCCAGGATGAGGTGGGACAGGGATTTAGCAATCAGCCCCAGCATTTT.

This clonotype has more than one count but fewer than ten. The chain combines TRBV29-1 with TRBJ1-2, with a possible D match to TRBD1 (6 bases). The CDR3 loop spans 14 amino acids. Trimming cost V 0 bases and J 2 bases, with 10 bases left between them. Germline-derived CDR1 and CDR2 are SQVTM and ANQGSEA. CDR3 nucleotides: TGCAGCGTTGAAGATTGGACAGAAAACTATGGCTACACCTTC. It is translated as CSVEDWTENYGYTF.

This clonotype was recorded a few times. At one boundary the junction diverges from the germline segment, which might be a read error. The chain combines TRBV7-7 with TRBJ2-2, with 8 bases lining up with TRBD2. CDR3 length equals 17 residues. Germline CDR1 is SSHAT and CDR2 is FNYEAQ (reference sequence). The CDR3 DNA sequence: TGTGCTAGCAGCCGAACCGGGGTTAGCGGGATCGACGGGGAGCTGTTTTTT. Its translation is CASSRTGVSGIDGELFF.

This clonotype was recorded a few times. V and J are TRBV27 and TRBJ1-2; D gene ambiguous. The CDR3 sequence is 12 residues long. V lost 3 bases and J 6 bases, leaving 8 bases between the germline ends. The germline V gene encodes CDR1 MNHEY and CDR2 SMNVEV (reference sequence). CDR3 coding DNA: TGTGCCAGCAGTTTGGAGGGTAATGGCTACACCTTC. This gives the protein CASSLEGNGYTF.

The CDR3 bases are TGCGCCAGCAGCTTGGAGCCGACGGACATTCAGTACTTC. Residues: CASSLEPTDIQYF. This sequence joins TRBV5-1 and TRBJ2-4; D is ambiguous. This CDR3 has 13 amino acids. Germline V gene sequence: CDR1 SGHRS, CDR2 YFSETQ. Trimming took 0 bases from V and 8 from J, leaving 9 bases between them.

The V and J genes are TRBV6-5 and TRBJ2-7, with TRBD2 as a possible D gene (5 bases). V gave up 6 bases and J gave up 6 bases, with 9 bases separating them. CDR1 and CDR2 (germline): MNHEY, SVGAGI. The CDR3 has 11 residues. The CDR3 DNA is TGTGCCAGCAGACCGCGGGTCGAGCAGTACTTC. Translation: CASRPRVEQYF.